The 27 T cell receptor beta chains listed next were all sequenced from one sample in a study of PD-L1 blockade in urothelial cancer. Some clones are missing from TCRdb's copy, which holds only in-frame ones; the method was immunoSEQ multiplex PCR. The sample holds 38,000 or so clones, around four fifths seen once. Material: PBMCs, obtained around atezolizumab (anti-PD-L1) treatment. All receptors come from a man aged 60-69 years with urothelial cancer.

The rearrangement links TRBV10-1 to TRBJ1-1, with 8 bases aligning to TRBD1. The germline V gene has CDR1 WNHNN and CDR2 SYGVQD (reference sequence). The CDR3 is 13 amino acids. J lost 0 bases, V lost 10 bases, and 4 bases had no gene match. The CDR3 sequence is CATRTGMNTEAFF. Here the CDR3 DNA reads TGCGCCACGAGGACAGGGATGAACACTGAAGCTTTCTTT.

The table lists this clone with a few counts. V is TRBV19 and J is TRBJ1-1; D might be TRBD1 (6 bases). CDR1 is LNHDA, CDR2 SQIVND, per germline (reference sequence). V lost 7 bases to trimming and J lost 3 bases, with 15 bases between them. The CDR3 is made up of 14 amino acids. The chain's CDR3 is CASTWGRGDTEAFF. The DNA of the CDR3 is TGTGCCAGTACCTGGGGGCGCGGAGACACTGAAGCTTTCTTT.

The rearrangement links TRBV27 to TRBJ1-2; 8 nucleotides align to TRBD1. V shed 6 bases, J shed 2 bases, and the junction held 14 bases outside the gene matches. CDR1 MNHEY and CDR2 SMNVEV come from the germline V gene (reference sequence). This CDR3 has 17 amino acids. CDR3 DNA: TGTGCCAGCAGAGACGCCCGAGGGAGGACAGGGAACTATGGCTACACCTTC. It yields the protein CASRDARGRTGNYGYTF.

V is TRBV10-2 and J is TRBJ2-3; TRBD1 aligns across 12 bases. Germline CDR1 WSHSY, CDR2 SAAADI. Germline trimming cut 4 bases from V and 4 bases from J; bases unmatched to any gene: 3. This CDR3 has 15 amino acids. The CDR3 region has the DNA TGCGCCAGCAGTGCTGGGACAGGGGGCTCAGATACGCAGTATTTT. Translated, it gives CASSAGTGGSDTQYF.

This chain joins TRBV27 and TRBJ2-7, with a tentative D call TRBD2 (6 bases). The CDR3 has 14 residues. V lost 5 bases and J lost 3, with 14 bases in between. Looked up from germline, CDR1 is MNHEY and CDR2 is SMNVEV (reference sequence). CDR3 amino acids: CASSPSDYHYEQYF. The CDR3 DNA sequence: TGTGCCAGCAGTCCTTCGGACTACCACTACGAGCAGTACTTC.

The chain links TRBV5-4 to TRBJ2-6; possibly TRBD2 for D (5 bases). CDR1 is SGHNT, CDR2 YYREEE, per germline (reference sequence). Deletions cut 3 bases from V and 4 bases from J, with 11 bases between. The CDR3 sequence is 15 residues long. CDR3 sequence: CASSSEVRGANVLTF. CDR3 sequence (DNA): TGTGCCAGCAGCTCGGAGGTTAGGGGGGCCAACGTCCTGACTTTC.

CDR3: CAGRPGGNNEQFF. Here the CDR3 DNA reads TGTGCCGGGAGGCCAGGGGGGAACAATGAGCAGTTCTTC. This rearrangement joins TRBV10-3 to TRBJ2-1; D is possibly TRBD1 (7 bases). CDR1 is ENHRY and CDR2 is SYGVKD in the germline V gene. V was pared by 11 bases and J by 5 bases, with 16 bases between. The CDR3 is made up of 13 amino acids.

J is TRBJ2-3 and V is TRBV28; D perhaps matches TRBD2 (5 bases). Germline CDR1 and CDR2: MDHEN and SYDVKM. V dropped 3 bases and J dropped 7 bases, with 14 bases sitting between them. The CDR3 spans 14 residues. As DNA, the CDR3 is TGTGCCAGCAGTTTCATACGAGGGCCCCATACGCAGTATTTT. Translated, it gives CASSFIRGPHTQYF. Using reference TRBV28 and TRBJ2-3 for the parts outside the CDR3, the full variable domain is DVKVTQSSRYLVKRTGEKVFLECVQDMDHENMFWYRQDPGLGLRLIYFSYDVKMKEKGDIPEGYSVSREKKERFSLILESASTNQTSMYLCASSFIRGPHTQYFGPGTRLTVL.

This clone was observed once. The chain uses TRBV5-1 and TRBJ2-1, with 9 bases fitting TRBD2. The CDR3 consists of 19 residues. Germline values: CDR1 SGHRS, CDR2 YFSETQ. The V gene end was trimmed by 0 bases and the J gene end by 0 bases; junction bases not matched to a gene: 10. The DNA of the CDR3 is TGCGCCAGCAGCTTGGGGGTAGCGGGGGCTAAGAGCTCCTACAATGAGCAGTTCTTC. Translation gives CASSLGVAGAKSSYNEQFF.

This rearrangement joins TRBV18 to TRBJ2-7; possibly TRBD2 for D (5 bases). V was shortened by 1 base and J by 2 bases, with 9 bases between the two germline ends. Germline V gene data show CDR1 as KGHSH and CDR2 as LQKENI. The CDR3 has 14 residues. CDR3 nucleotide sequence: TGTGCCAGCTCACCACTGGACGGGACCTACGAGCAGTACTTC. Translation gives CASSPLDGTYEQYF.

The chain has TRBV7-9 and TRBJ2-7; 8 bases align to TRBD2. Germline values: CDR1 SEHNR, CDR2 FQNEAQ (reference sequence). The V and J ends lost 8 bases and 1 base, in that order; junction bases with no gene match: 7. The CDR3 consists of 14 residues. The CDR3 coding sequence is TGTGCCAGCCGTGGGCTAGCGGGTTCCTACGAGCAGTACTTC. The encoded protein is CASRGLAGSYEQYF.

The chain employs TRBV6-1 and TRBJ2-3; 8 bases are a match to TRBD2. The CDR3 consists of 15 residues. The J segment lost 6 bases and the V segment lost 5 bases, leaving 10 bases of the junction unmatched. The germline CDR1 and CDR2 sequences are MNHNS and SASEGT. CDR3 in amino acids: CASSPSGRLMDTQYF. CDR3 nucleotides: TGTGCCAGCAGTCCCAGCGGGAGATTGATGGATACGCAGTATTTT.

The chain is built from TRBV6-4 and TRBJ2-1; 9 nucleotides line up with TRBD1. This CDR3 contains 17 residues. Germline values: CDR1 MRHNA, CDR2 SNTAGT. After removal of 5 bases from V and 4 bases from J, the junction contained 12 bases not matched to a gene. CDR3 nucleotide sequence: TGTGCCAGCAGTCCACAGGGGGCTGGGGCATCGTACAATGAGCAGTTCTTC. The encoded protein is CASSPQGAGASYNEQFF.

The rearrangement uses TRBV5-1 and TRBJ2-5, with 8 bases fitting TRBD1. J gave up 2 bases and V 4 bases, and 7 bases lay outside the gene matches. CDR1 is SGHRS, CDR2 YFSETQ, per germline. There are 15 residues in the CDR3. This chain's CDR3 is CASSPDRVGQETQYF. CDR3 in DNA: TGCGCCAGCAGCCCGGACAGGGTGGGACAAGAGACCCAGTACTTC.

V gene TRBV18 combines with J gene TRBJ2-3; D might be TRBD2 (5 bases). CDR3 length: 15 residues. The V gene lost 4 bases and the J gene lost 2 bases, with 13 bases spanning the gap. Germline V lookup: CDR1 KGHSH, CDR2 LQKENI. CDR3 DNA sequence: TGTGCCAGCTCACTGAGGACTTCCCTCACAGATACGCAGTATTTT. Amino acids: CASSLRTSLTDTQYF.

The V call is TRBV29-1, the J call TRBJ2-2; tentative D call: TRBD1 (6 bases). CDR1 is SQVTM and CDR2 is ANQGSEA in the germline V gene. CDR3 length: 13 amino acids. V was shortened by 7 bases and J by 7 bases, with 16 bases between the two germline ends. The CDR3 DNA follows: TGCAGCGCCAGAGGGCAGGGGAACGGGGAGCTGTTTTTT. Translation: CSARGQGNGELFF.

There are a few counts of this clone. CDR3 in amino acids: CASRSTGSDEQYF. The CDR3, as DNA: TGTGCCAGCAGATCGACAGGGTCGGACGAGCAGTACTTC. The chain employs TRBV28 and TRBJ2-7, with 7 bases lining up with TRBD1. The V gene end was trimmed by 6 bases and the J gene end by 5 bases; junction bases not matched to a gene: 7. This CDR3 is built from 13 residues. From germline, CDR1 is MDHEN and CDR2 SYDVKM.

The CDR3 is CASSPGLAVIYNEQFF. CDR3 bases: TGTGCCAGCTCACCAGGACTAGCCGTAATATACAATGAGCAGTTCTTC. This rearrangement joins TRBV18 to TRBJ2-1; 8 nucleotides agree with TRBD2. Germline assignment: CDR1 KGHSH and CDR2 LQKENI. This CDR3 is 16 amino acids long. V was clipped by 2 bases and J by 4 bases; unmatched bases: 7.

J is TRBJ2-3 and V is TRBV5-1; 10 nucleotides agree with TRBD1. Germline loops: CDR1 SGHRS, CDR2 YFSETQ. V was pared by 0 bases and J by 6 bases, with 4 bases of the junction left unmatched. The CDR3 sequence is 15 residues long. CDR3 region: CASSLGTGGSDTQYF. For the CDR3, the DNA is TGCGCCAGCAGCTTGGGGACAGGGGGATCGGATACGCAGTATTTT.

The chain couples TRBV28 to TRBJ2-7; no clear D. This CDR3 is built from 13 residues. Germline V gives CDR1 MDHEN, CDR2 SYDVKM. Trimming shortened V by 7 bases and J by 3 bases, and 13 bases separated the two germline ends. CDR3 residues: CASMQETYYEQYF. For the CDR3, the DNA is TGTGCCAGCATGCAGGAAACCTACTACGAGCAGTACTTC.

The chain uses TRBV4-1 and TRBJ2-3; the D gene is possibly TRBD2 (5 bases). V lost 0 bases, J lost 4 bases, and 8 bases lay in between. CDR1 and CDR2 (germline): MGHRA, YSYEKL. The CDR3 covers 14 residues. The CDR3 reads CASSQEGAADTQYF. The CDR3 DNA follows: TGCGCCAGCAGCCAAGAAGGAGCGGCAGATACGCAGTATTTT.

The chain recombines TRBV19 with TRBJ2-5; TRBD2 aligns across 11 bases. J was trimmed by 5 bases and V by 3 bases; bases with no gene match: 8. The germline V gene has CDR1 LNHDA and CDR2 SQIVND (reference sequence). The CDR3 totals 16 residues. The CDR3 is CASSIGLAGPGETQYF. CDR3 nucleotides: TGTGCCAGTAGTATTGGACTAGCGGGCCCAGGGGAGACCCAGTACTTC. The full variable domain, with the rest looked up from reference TRBV19 and TRBJ2-5, is DGGITQSPKYLFRKEGQNVTLSCEQNLNHDAMYWYRQDPGQGLRLIYYSQIVNDFQKGDIAEGYSVSREKKESFPLTVTSAQKNPTAFYLCASSIGLAGPGETQYFGPGTRLLVL.

This chain uses TRBV7-8 with TRBJ1-4; maybe TRBD1 (5 bases). The germline V gene encodes CDR1 SGHVS and CDR2 FQNEAQ. Between the trimmed V and J ends, which lost 5 bases and 8 bases, there was a span of 21 bases. CDR3 size: 16 residues. The CDR3 region is CASSTGASQALEKLFF. The CDR3 region has the DNA TGTGCCAGCAGCACTGGGGCCAGCCAGGCCCTAGAAAAACTGTTTTTT. The full variable domain, rest sourced from reference TRBV7-8 and TRBJ1-4, is GAGVSQSPRYKVAKRGQDVALRCDPISGHVSLFWYQQALGQGPEFLTYFQNEAQLDKSGLPSDRFFAERPEGSVSTLKIQRTQQEDSAVYLCASSTGASQALEKLFFGSGTQLSVL.

This clone turned up a few times. The chain carries TRBV19 and TRBJ1-5; maybe TRBD1 (5 bases). Trimming took off 5 bases at V and 8 bases at J, with 28 bases between the two ends. CDR1 is LNHDA, CDR2 SQIVND, per germline (reference sequence). The CDR3 contains 18 residues. CDR3 sequence: CASSPRGSQGLGREPQHF. In DNA, the CDR3 is TGTGCCAGTAGTCCCCGGGGGTCTCAGGGTCTTGGTCGAGAGCCCCAGCATTTT.

The chain has TRBV11-2 and TRBJ2-1, with TRBD2 identical over 11 bases. Germline CDR1 and CDR2: SGHAT and FQNNGV. The CDR3 is 16 residues long. The J segment lost 5 bases and the V segment lost 5 bases, leaving 8 bases of the junction unmatched. CDR3 sequence (DNA): TGTGCCAGCAGCCCCCTTAGCGGGAGGGCCCACAATGAGCAGTTCTTC. Translated, it gives CASSPLSGRAHNEQFF.

This rearrangement joins TRBV28 to TRBJ2-1; 7 bases map to TRBD2. Germline CDR1 reads MDHEN; CDR2 reads SYDVKM. V lost 8 bases, J lost 13 bases, and 5 bases stayed unmatched. This CDR3 is built from 10 residues. The CDR3 loop is CASGGEVQFF. DNA for the CDR3: TGTGCCAGCGGGGGGGAGGTCCAGTTCTTC.

The genes are TRBV6-5 and TRBJ1-1, with D perhaps matching TRBD1 (5 bases). The CDR3 extends over 13 amino acids. V dropped 8 bases and J dropped 1 base, with 11 bases sitting between them. CDR1 and CDR2 (germline): MNHEY, SVGAGI. The CDR3, as DNA: TGTGCCAGCCACAGGTTGTCGAACACTGAAGCTTTCTTT. Translated, it gives CASHRLSNTEAFF.